This T cell receptor (beta chain) was captured by sequencing in a study of glioma-infiltrating T cells after dendritic cell vaccination. Study summary: Dendritic cells derived from monocytes and pulsed with autologous tumor lysate formed the vaccine.

Time point defined: after dendritic cell vaccination, including at tumor progression/relapse. General observations from the study: No direct clonality-survival link was found; a diverse polyclonal response may matter. Estimated pretreatment TIL content predicted outcome after dendritic cell vaccination.

V was pared by 5 bases and J by 4 bases, with 18 bases between. The CDR3 is 16 amino acids. Germline V lookup: CDR1 SGHDN, CDR2 FVKESK. The PCR used 60 V beta and 13 J beta primers. Sequencing was performed with immunoSEQ multiplex PCR; in TCRdb, only in-frame clones are kept and a portion is missing. The sample lists 75,000 to 95,000 clones, about nine tenths occurring once. On this clone: Its antigen is as yet unknown.

This TCR was sampled from a human donor with glioblastoma. The material was blood, obtained after dendritic cell vaccination. This chain connects TRBV14 to TRBJ1-5; D perhaps matches TRBD1 (6 bases). Here the CDR3 DNA reads TGTGCCAGCAGCTTCAGAAAAGGGGGTAATAATCAGCCCCAGCATTTT. This encodes CASSFRKGGNNQPQHF.